Described below is a single T cell receptor (beta chain) sequence and its context. The record originates from a study of shared clonotypes between healthy human individuals. It was CD45RO-negative cells, positively selected for CCR7, that made up naive CD8 cells, with terminally differentiated effector memory CD45RA+ cells excluded. This CDR3 spans 14 amino acids. V was pared by 7 bases and J by 6 bases, with 4 bases of the junction left unmatched. Germline V CDR1 and CDR2: MDHEN, SYDVKM. Repertoires were generated with immunoSEQ multiplex PCR, while TCRdb's copy carries only in-frame clones and drops some. The sample includes about 2,100,000 clones, around 93% of them seen just once.

The receptor's source is a young man in good health. Some clones in this sample may be carry-over from other donors' samples. Sequenced: naive CD8+ T cells from PBMCs. The chain carries TRBV28 and TRBJ2-1, with 12 nucleotides matching TRBD2. This chain's CDR3 is CASTLAGGPNEQFF. CDR3 DNA sequence: TGTGCCAGCACCCTAGCGGGAGGGCCCAATGAGCAGTTCTTC.